The TCR beta chain under discussion was sequenced for a study of post-analysis software for immune sequencing data (dated by TCRdb to between 2015 and 2017). Describing the broader study: Relapsing-remitting, secondary progressive and progressive-relapsing multiple sclerosis were recorded as disease courses, and subtype annotation was lacking for some patients. A subset of samples was prepared in parallel using single-end sample barcoding, then pooled and co-amplified after Illumina adapter ligation. The patient repertoires were compared against approximately ten previously published healthy control repertoires obtained from donors aged roughly 6 to 28 years. What the research found in general, with its limitations: The multiple sclerosis patient group was slightly younger than the control group. Strong co-clustering of samples prepared in the same batch was shown by direct clustering with F measure, prompting a batch-effect correction. A handful of TRBV segments, including TRBV5-6, TRBV5-1 and TRBV20-1, were significantly more frequent in patients than controls. Compared with controls, multiple sclerosis patients had significantly lower normalized Chao1 diversity, a finding suggesting substantial peripheral T-cell clonal expansion.

Receptors were amplified or captured by PCR. Sequencing took place on an Illumina HiSeq 2500. To reduce PCR and sequencing biases, unique molecular identifiers were built into the TCR beta cDNA libraries. Every 1 to 10 million input T cells yielded approximately 500,000 cDNA molecules, meaning each molecule approximated one T cell. The same protocol used for the earlier healthy control dataset was applied to prepare and sequence the patient libraries. Samples belonging to the same batch were prepared together, multiplexed and sequenced on a shared HiSeq lane. In the source study's methods: MIGEC handled the raw barcoded reads, throwing out single-read molecular identifier groups before consensus assembly and CDR3 extraction. VDJtools was used for post-analysis of the clonotype tables, with diversity normalized by down-sampling every dataset to the smallest sample size. Repertoire overlap clustering matched CDR3 amino acid but not nucleotide sequences to correct batch-related cross-sample contamination. Through fastp at Q25 and MiXCR, TCRdb rebuilt clones from the public reads, retaining in-frame beta chains. Each CDR3 protein appears once, grouped with its most common genes and DNA. TCRdb, rather than the study authors, made the V and J calls. In all, the sample holds under 650,000 distinct CDR3 sequences, and roughly 46% of those were seen once. The top ten clones comprise over 1.5% of the sample.

Compared with germline, V lacks 6 bases and J lacks 4 bases; bases without a gene match: 8. CDR1 and CDR2 are read off the germline V gene (reference sequence) as MNHNY and SVGAGI. Inclusive of the bounding cysteine and phenylalanine, the CDR3 is 14 residues long. Solely the CDR3 DNA is kept, with 42 bases framed from the first base. Concerning this clonotype: What this receptor recognizes is not known. Base qualities are not at hand, and no much larger clone is one base apart.

To demonstrate the VDJtools post-analysis software, the study profiled TCR beta repertoires from the peripheral blood of 10 to 15 young patients with multiple sclerosis. The multiple sclerosis patients were children and adolescents between roughly 6 and 17 years of age. This receptor was identified in a girl aged 5 to 17 with multiple sclerosis. The chain is assembled from TRBV6-6 and TRBJ1-2; 7 central bases correspond to TRBD1. The sequenced sample consisted of blood. Here the CDR3 is given as CASRQGPTGYGYTF. The DNA reads TGTGCCAGCAGACAGGGGCCCACGGGCTATGGCTACACCTTC.